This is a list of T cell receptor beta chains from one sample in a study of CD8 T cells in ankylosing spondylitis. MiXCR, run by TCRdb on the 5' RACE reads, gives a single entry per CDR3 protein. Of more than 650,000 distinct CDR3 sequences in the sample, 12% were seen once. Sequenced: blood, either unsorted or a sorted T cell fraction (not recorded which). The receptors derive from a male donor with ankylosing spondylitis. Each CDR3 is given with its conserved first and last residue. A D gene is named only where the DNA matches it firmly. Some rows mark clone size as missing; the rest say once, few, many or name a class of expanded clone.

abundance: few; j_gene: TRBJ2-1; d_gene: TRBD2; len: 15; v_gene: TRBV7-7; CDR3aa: CASSLAGGEDDEQFF; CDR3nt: TGTGCTAGCAGCTTAGCGGGAGGGGAAGATGATGAGCAGTTCTTC
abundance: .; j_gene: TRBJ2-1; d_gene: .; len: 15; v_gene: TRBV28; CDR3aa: CASSFGDQTYNEQFF; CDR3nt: TGTGCCAGCAGTTTCGGGGACCAAACCTACAATGAGCAGTTCTTC
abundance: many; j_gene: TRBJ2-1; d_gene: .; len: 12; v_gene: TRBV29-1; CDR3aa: CSGGEQYNEQFF; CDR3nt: TGCAGCGGCGGAGAGCAGTACAATGAGCAGTTCTTC
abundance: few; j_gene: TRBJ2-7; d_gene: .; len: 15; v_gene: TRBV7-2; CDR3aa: CASSLTYLQSYEQYF; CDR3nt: TGTGCCAGCAGCTTAACTTACCTACAGTCCTACGAGCAGTACTTC
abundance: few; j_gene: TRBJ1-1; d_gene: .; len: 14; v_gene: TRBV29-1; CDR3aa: CSAIPQGFSTEAFF; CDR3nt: TGCAGCGCAATCCCACAGGGTTTTAGCACTGAAGCTTTCTTT
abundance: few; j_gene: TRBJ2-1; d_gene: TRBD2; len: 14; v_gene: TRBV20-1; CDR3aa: CSASGRAAGNEQFF; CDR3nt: TGCAGTGCTAGCGGGAGGGCTGCGGGCAATGAGCAGTTCTTC
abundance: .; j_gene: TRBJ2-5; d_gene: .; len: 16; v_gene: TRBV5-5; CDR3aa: CASSLLGVASMSPQYF; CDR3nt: TGTGCCAGCAGCCTTTTGGGAGTAGCGTCGATGAGTCCCCAGTACTTC
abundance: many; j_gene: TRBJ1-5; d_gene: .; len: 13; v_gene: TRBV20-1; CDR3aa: CSARMGGGQPQHF; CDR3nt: TGCAGTGCTAGGATGGGGGGCGGACAGCCCCAGCATTTT
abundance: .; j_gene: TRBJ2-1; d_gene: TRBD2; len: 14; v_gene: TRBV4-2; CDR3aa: CASSQVAGRDEQFF; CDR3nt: TGTGCCAGCAGCCAAGTGGCGGGGAGGGATGAGCAGTTCTTC
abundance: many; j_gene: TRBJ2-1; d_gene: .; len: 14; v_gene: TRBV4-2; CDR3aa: CASSQDTFSNEQFF; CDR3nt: TGTGCCAGCAGCCAAGATACTTTCAGTAATGAGCAGTTCTTC
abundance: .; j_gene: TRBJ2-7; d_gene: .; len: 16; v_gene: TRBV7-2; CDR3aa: CASSLATGTATYEQYF; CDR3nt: TGTGCCAGCAGCTTGGCGACCGGGACGGCTACCTACGAGCAGTACTTC
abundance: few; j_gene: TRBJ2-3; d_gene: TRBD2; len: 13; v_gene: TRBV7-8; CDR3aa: CASSLEGLTWQYF; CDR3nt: TGTGCCAGCAGCTTAGAGGGACTAACTTGGCAGTATTTT
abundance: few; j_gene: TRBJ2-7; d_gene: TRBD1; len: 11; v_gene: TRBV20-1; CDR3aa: CSAPDRVEQYF; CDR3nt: TGCAGTGCACCCGACAGGGTCGAGCAGTACTTC
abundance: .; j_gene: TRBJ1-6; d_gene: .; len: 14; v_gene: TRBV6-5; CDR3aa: CASSYEGNNSPLHF; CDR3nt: TGTGCCAGCAGTTACGAGGGGAATAATTCACCCCTCCACTTT
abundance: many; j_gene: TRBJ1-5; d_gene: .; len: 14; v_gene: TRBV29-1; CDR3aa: CSVQFPGSNQPQHF; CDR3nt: TGCAGCGTCCAATTTCCCGGGAGCAATCAGCCCCAGCATTTT
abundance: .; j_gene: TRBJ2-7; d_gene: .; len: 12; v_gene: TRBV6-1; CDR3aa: CASSEGSWGRYF; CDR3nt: TGTGCCAGCAGTGAAGGTTCCTGGGGGAGGTACTTC
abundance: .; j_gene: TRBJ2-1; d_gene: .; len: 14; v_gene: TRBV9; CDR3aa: CASSPVGRGDEQFF; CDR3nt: TGTGCCAGCAGCCCCGTGGGCAGGGGAGATGAGCAGTTCTTC
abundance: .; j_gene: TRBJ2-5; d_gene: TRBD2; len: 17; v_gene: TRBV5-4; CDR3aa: CASSLEAGASRRETQYF; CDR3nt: TGTGCCAGCAGCTTGGAAGCGGGGGCCTCACGGAGGGAGACCCAGTACTTC
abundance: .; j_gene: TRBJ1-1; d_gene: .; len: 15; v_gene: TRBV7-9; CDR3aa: CASSLQGAENTEAFF; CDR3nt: TGTGCCAGCAGCTTACAAGGGGCGGAGAACACTGAAGCTTTCTTT
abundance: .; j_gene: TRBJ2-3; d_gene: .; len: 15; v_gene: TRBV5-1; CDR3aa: CASSLEGRVSDTQYF; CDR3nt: TGCGCCAGCAGCTTGGAAGGCAGGGTATCAGATACGCAGTATTTT
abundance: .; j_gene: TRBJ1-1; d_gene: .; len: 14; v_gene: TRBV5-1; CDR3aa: CASSLASRNTEAFF; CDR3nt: TGCGCCAGCAGCTTGGCCTCTAGAAACACTGAAGCTTTCTTT
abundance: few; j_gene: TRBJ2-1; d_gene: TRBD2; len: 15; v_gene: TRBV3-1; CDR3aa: CASSQFLAGLNEQFF; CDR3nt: TGTGCCAGCAGCCAGTTTCTAGCGGGGCTAAATGAGCAGTTCTTC
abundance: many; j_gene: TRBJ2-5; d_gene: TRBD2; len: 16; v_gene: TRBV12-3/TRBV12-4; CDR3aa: CASSSRGLAGEGTQYF; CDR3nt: TGTGCCAGCAGTTCTCGTGGACTAGCGGGAGAGGGGACCCAGTACTTC
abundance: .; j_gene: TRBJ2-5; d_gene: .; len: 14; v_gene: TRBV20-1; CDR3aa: CSARDLASLETQYF; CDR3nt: TGCAGTGCTAGAGATCTGGCTAGCTTAGAGACCCAGTACTTC
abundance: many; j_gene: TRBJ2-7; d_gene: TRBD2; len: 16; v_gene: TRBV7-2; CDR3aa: CASSFSAGTSGNEQYF; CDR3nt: TGTGCCAGCAGCTTTTCCGCTGGGACTAGCGGTAACGAGCAGTACTTC
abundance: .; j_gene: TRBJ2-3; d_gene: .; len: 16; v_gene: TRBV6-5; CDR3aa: CASSYSTWGDTDTQYF; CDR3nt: TGTGCCAGCAGTTACTCGACTTGGGGGGACACAGATACGCAGTATTTT
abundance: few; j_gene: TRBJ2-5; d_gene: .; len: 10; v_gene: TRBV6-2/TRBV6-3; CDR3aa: CASGQWTQYF; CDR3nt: TGTGCCAGCGGGCAATGGACCCAGTACTTC
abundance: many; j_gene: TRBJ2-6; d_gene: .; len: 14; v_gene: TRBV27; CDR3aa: CASRNSSGANVLTF; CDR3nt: TGTGCCAGCAGGAACAGCTCTGGGGCCAACGTCCTGACTTTC
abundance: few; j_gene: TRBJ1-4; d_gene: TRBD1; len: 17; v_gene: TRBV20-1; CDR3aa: CSARASGGRGPVEKLFF; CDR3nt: TGCAGTGCTAGGGCTTCCGGAGGGAGGGGGCCGGTGGAAAAACTGTTTTTT
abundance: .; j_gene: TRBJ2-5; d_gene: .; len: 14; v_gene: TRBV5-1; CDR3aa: CASSLVEGGETQYF; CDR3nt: TGCGCCAGCAGCTTGGTGGAAGGAGGAGAGACCCAGTACTTC
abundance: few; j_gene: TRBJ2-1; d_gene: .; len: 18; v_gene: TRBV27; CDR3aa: CASRPRASGLLRGGEQFF; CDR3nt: TGTGCCAGCAGGCCCAGGGCTAGCGGACTCCTAAGGGGGGGTGAGCAGTTCTTC
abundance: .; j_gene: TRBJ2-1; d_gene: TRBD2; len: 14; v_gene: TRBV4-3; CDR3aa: CASSGRGGSNEQFF; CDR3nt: TGCGCCAGCAGCGGGCGGGGGGGCTCGAATGAGCAGTTCTTC
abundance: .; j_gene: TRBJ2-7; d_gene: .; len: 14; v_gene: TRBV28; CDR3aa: CASSSWPRGNEQYF; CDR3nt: TGTGCCAGCAGTTCCTGGCCCAGGGGAAACGAGCAGTACTTC
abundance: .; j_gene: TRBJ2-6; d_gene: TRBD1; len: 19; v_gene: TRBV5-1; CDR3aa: CASSVNPGTGSAGANVLTF; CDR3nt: TGCGCCAGCAGCGTAAACCCCGGGACAGGGTCTGCTGGGGCCAACGTCCTGACTTTC
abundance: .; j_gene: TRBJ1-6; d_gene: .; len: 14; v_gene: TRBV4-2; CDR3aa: CASSQDRWDSPLHF; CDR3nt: TGTGCCAGCAGCCAAGATAGATGGGATTCACCCCTCCACTTT
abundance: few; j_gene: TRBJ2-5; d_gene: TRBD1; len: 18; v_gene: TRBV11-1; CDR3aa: CASSLAYKDRGRKETQYF; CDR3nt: TGTGCCAGCAGCTTAGCGTACAAGGACAGGGGTCGTAAAGAGACCCAGTACTTC
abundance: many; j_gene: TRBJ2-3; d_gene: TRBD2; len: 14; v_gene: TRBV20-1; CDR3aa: CSALLAGGTDTQYF; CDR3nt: TGCAGTGCTCTACTAGCGGGAGGCACAGATACGCAGTATTTT
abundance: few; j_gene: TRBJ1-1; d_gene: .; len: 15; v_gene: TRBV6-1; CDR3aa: CATTTLTGINTEAFF; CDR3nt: TGTGCCACCACGACACTGACAGGCATAAACACTGAAGCTTTCTTT
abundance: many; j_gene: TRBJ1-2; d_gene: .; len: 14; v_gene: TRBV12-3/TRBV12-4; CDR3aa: CASRPSRRLYGYTF; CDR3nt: TGTGCCAGCAGGCCAAGCCGACGGCTCTATGGCTACACCTTC
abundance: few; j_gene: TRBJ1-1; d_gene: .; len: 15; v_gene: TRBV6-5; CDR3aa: CASSYSGTYNTEAFF; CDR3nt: TGTGCCAGCAGTTACTCCGGAACTTACAACACTGAAGCTTTCTTT
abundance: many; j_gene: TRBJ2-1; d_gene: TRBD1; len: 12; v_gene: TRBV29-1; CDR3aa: CSVEKGAYEQFF; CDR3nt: TGCAGCGTTGAGAAGGGGGCCTATGAGCAGTTCTTC
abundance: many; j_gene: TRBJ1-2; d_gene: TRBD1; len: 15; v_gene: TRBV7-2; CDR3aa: CASSSRTGLIDGYTF; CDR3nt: TGTGCCAGCAGCTCCCGGACAGGGTTAATTGATGGCTACACCTTC
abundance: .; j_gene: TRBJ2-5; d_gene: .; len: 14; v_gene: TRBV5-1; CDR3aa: CASSLATAGETQYF; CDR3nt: TGCGCCAGCAGCTTGGCGACAGCAGGGGAGACCCAGTACTTC
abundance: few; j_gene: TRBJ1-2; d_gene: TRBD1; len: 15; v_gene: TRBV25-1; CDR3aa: CASSDPGTGGIRYTF; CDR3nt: TGTGCCAGCAGTGACCCCGGGACAGGGGGCATTCGCTACACCTTC
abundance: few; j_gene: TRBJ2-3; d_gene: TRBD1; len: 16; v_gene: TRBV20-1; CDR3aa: CSAFPPDRRRADTQYF; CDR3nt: TGCAGTGCCTTCCCGCCGGACAGGCGGAGAGCAGATACGCAGTATTTT
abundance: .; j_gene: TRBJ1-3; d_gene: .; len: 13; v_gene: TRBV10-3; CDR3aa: CAIGGTLGNTIYF; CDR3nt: TGTGCCATCGGAGGGACATTAGGAAACACCATATATTTT
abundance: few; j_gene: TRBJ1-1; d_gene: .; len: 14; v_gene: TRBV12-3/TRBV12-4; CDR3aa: CASSFLGGSRGAFF; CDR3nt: TGTGCCAGCAGTTTTCTGGGGGGGTCGAGGGGAGCTTTCTTT
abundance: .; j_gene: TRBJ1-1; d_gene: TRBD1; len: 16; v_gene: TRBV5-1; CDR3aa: CASSRGTVGENTEAFF; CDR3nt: TGCGCCAGCAGCCGGGGGACAGTCGGCGAGAACACTGAAGCTTTCTTT
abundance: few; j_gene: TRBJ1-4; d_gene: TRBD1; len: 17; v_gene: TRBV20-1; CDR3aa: CSASRYRGRGANEKLFF; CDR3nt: TGCAGTGCTAGCCGTTACAGGGGGCGCGGGGCTAATGAAAAACTGTTTTTT
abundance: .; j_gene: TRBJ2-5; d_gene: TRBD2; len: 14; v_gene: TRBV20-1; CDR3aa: CSALAGGVEETQYF; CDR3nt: TGCAGTGCACTAGCGGGAGGGGTGGAGGAGACCCAGTACTTC
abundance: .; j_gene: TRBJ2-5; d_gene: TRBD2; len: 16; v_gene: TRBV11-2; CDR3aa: CASSYSIGAGEETQYF; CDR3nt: TGTGCCAGCAGCTACAGTATAGGAGCGGGAGAAGAGACCCAGTACTTC
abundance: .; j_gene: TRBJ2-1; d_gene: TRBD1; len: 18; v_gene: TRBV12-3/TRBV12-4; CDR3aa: CASSLFTLFGTGSDEQFF; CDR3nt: TGTGCCAGCAGTTTATTTACCTTGTTCGGGACAGGGTCCGATGAGCAGTTCTTC
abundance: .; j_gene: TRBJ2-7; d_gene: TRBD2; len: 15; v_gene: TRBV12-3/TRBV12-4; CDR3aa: CASSSMTSGRAEQYF; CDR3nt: TGTGCCAGCAGCTCCATGACTAGCGGGAGGGCAGAGCAGTACTTC
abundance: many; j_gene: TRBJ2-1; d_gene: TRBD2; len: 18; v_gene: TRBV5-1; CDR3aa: CASSLGLSSGTIYNEQFF; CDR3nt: TGCGCCAGCAGCTTGGGTCTGTCAAGCGGGACCATCTACAATGAGCAGTTCTTC
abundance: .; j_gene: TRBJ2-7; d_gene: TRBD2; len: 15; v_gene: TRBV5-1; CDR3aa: CASSLDPLLAYEQYF; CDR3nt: TGCGCCAGCAGCTTGGACCCACTACTAGCGTACGAGCAGTACTTC
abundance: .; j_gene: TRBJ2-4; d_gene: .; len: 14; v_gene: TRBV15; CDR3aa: CATSREGPGGIQYF; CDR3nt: TGTGCCACCAGCAGAGAGGGGCCGGGTGGCATTCAGTACTTC
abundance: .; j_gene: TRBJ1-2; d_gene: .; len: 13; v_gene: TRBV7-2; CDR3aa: CASSLVALYGYTF; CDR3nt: TGTGCCAGCAGCTTAGTGGCGTTATATGGCTACACCTTC